The 21 T cell receptor beta chains presented below share a single source sample, sequenced in a study of blood T cells in healthy people across ages. Alongside a J-beta primer mix, a sample-barcoded 5' primer served in a second PCR lasting roughly 6 to 11 cycles. Each CDR3 protein is one row after TCRdb ran MiXCR on the 5' RACE reads. This sample carries approximately 810,000 distinct CDR3 sequences, about 28% of them seen once, and the ten largest clones take 15% to 20%. Sequenced material: blood. The receptors originated from a woman older than 75 in good health.

In its sample, this clonotype was seen many times. CDR3 coding DNA: TGTGCCAGCAGTGACAGGGAAGGGGCTCTTTATGGCTACACCTTC. This translates into CASSDREGALYGYTF. The chain couples TRBV6-4 to TRBJ1-2, with a weak D call TRBD1 (5 bases). The CDR3 runs to 15 residues. V lost 2 bases to trimming and J lost 5 bases, with 15 bases between them. CDR1 and CDR2 (germline): MRHNA, SNTAGT.

Many counts were recorded for this clonotype. The rearrangement links TRBV3-1 to TRBJ2-7, with D perhaps matching TRBD1 (6 bases). The ends were cut back, 7 bases at V and 1 base at J, with 11 bases in the middle. Germline V lookup: CDR1 LGHDT, CDR2 YNNKEL (reference sequence). This CDR3 has 13 residues. The CDR3 DNA follows: TGTGCCAGCACTCGTGGACAGTCCTACGAGCAGTACTTC. Amino acid sequence: CASTRGQSYEQYF.

The gene calls are TRBV20-1 and TRBJ1-4, with 8 nucleotides matching TRBD1. The ends lost 6 bases at V and 6 bases at J; junction bases unmatched: 9. This CDR3 has 14 amino acids. The germline V gene encodes CDR1 DFQATT and CDR2 SNEGSKA (reference sequence). CDR3 loop: CSAAWTGLDEKLFF. Here the CDR3 DNA reads TGCAGTGCGGCCTGGACAGGGTTGGATGAAAAACTGTTTTTT.

The table lists this clonotype with a few counts. The chain couples TRBV18 to TRBJ1-1; D is uncertain. The CDR3 sequence is 13 residues long. Trimming cost V 6 bases and J 1 base, with 9 bases left between them. Per the germline V gene, CDR1 is KGHSH and CDR2 is LQKENI. CDR3 sequence (DNA): TGTGCCAGCTCGAAACCAGGGAACACTGAAGCTTTCTTT. The encoded protein is CASSKPGNTEAFF.

Of note for this clonotype: This sequence may be a read error, since a much larger clone differs from it by one base. The chain uses TRBV2 and TRBJ2-3, with D unclear. The CDR3 sequence is 13 residues long. V was pared by 7 bases and J by 4 bases, with 12 bases between. CDR1 and CDR2 (germline): SNHLY, FYNNEI. CDR3 bases: TGTGCCAGCAACGCCACAAGCCCAGATACGCAGTATTTT. Protein product: CASNATSPDTQYF.

The gene calls are TRBV18 and TRBJ2-7; D is perhaps TRBD2 (5 bases). Germline CDR1 reads KGHSH; CDR2 reads LQKENI. V was clipped by 0 bases and J by 7 bases, with 16 bases between them. The length of the CDR3 is 15 residues. The CDR3 protein is CASSPPGIPFGEQYF. CDR3 in DNA: TGTGCCAGCTCACCACCCGGGATTCCCTTCGGGGAGCAGTACTTC. The full variable domain, in which reference TRBV18 and TRBJ2-7 provide the parts outside the CDR3, is NAGVMQNPRHLVRRRGQEARLRCSPMKGHSHVYWYRQLPEEGLKFMVYLQKENIIDESGMPKERFSAEFPKEGPSILRIQQVVRGDSAAYFCASSPPGIPFGEQYFGPGTRLTVT.

This clonotype showed up many times. This chain connects TRBV5-1 to TRBJ2-5; 9 bases match TRBD1. Germline V lookup: CDR1 SGHRS, CDR2 YFSETQ. The CDR3 contains 15 residues. V dropped 3 bases and J dropped 3; count of bases not matched to a gene: 6. This CDR3 reads CASSSRGDREETQYF. CDR3 coding DNA: TGCGCCAGCAGCTCAAGAGGGGACAGGGAAGAGACCCAGTACTTC.

As for this clonotype: It may be a read error: a sequence one base away is much more abundant. V gene TRBV20-1 combines with J gene TRBJ1-5, with D possibly being TRBD1 (6 bases). Trimming cost V 0 bases and J 2 bases, with 14 bases left between them. This CDR3 contains 16 residues. From germline, CDR1 is DFQATT and CDR2 SNEGSKA (reference sequence). CDR3 sequence (DNA): TGCAGTGCTAGAGATGTGGGGGGCTGTGGCAATCAGCCCCAGCATTTT. Amino acid sequence: CSARDVGGCGNQPQHF.

In this sample, this clonotype turned up many times. The V gene is TRBV15, the J gene TRBJ2-5; 10 bases are shared with TRBD2. The V gene end was trimmed by 6 bases and the J gene end by 4 bases; junction bases not matched to a gene: 2. Looked up from germline, CDR1 is LNHNV and CDR2 is YYDKDF (reference sequence). The CDR3 is 13 residues long. The CDR3 bases are TGTGCCACCAGTACTAGCGGGGTAGAGACCCAGTACTTC. This encodes CATSTSGVETQYF. The full variable domain, with the rest looked up from reference TRBV15 and TRBJ2-5, is DAMVIQNPRYQVTQFGKPVTLSCSQTLNHNVMYWYQQKSSQAPKLLFHYYDKDFNNEADTPDNFQSRRPNTSFCFLDIRSPGLGDTAMYLCATSTSGVETQYFGPGTRLLVL.

This rearrangement joins TRBV4-1 to TRBJ2-3; 9 bases align to TRBD2. After removal of 4 bases from V and 5 bases from J, the junction contained 7 bases not matched to a gene. CDR3 size: 15 residues. From germline, CDR1 is MGHRA and CDR2 YSYEKL. CDR3 protein: CASSLEAGGKDTQYF. In nucleotides, the CDR3 is TGCGCCAGCAGCCTCGAAGCGGGGGGCAAAGATACGCAGTATTTT.

This clonotype was observed a few times. The gene calls are TRBV2 and TRBJ1-5; TRBD1 agrees at 7 bases. V gave up 4 bases and J gave up 6 bases; unmatched junction bases: 12. Germline values: CDR1 SNHLY, CDR2 FYNNEI. This CDR3 contains 16 residues. The DNA for the CDR3 is TGTGCCAGCAGTGGTGGGTCCACAGGGGTCCGTCAGCCCCAGCATTTT. This gives the protein CASSGGSTGVRQPQHF.

The CDR3 DNA sequence: TGCAGTTCCCTAGCGGGGGGTCGGTACCAAGAGACCCAGTACTTC. Residues: CSSLAGGRYQETQYF. The chain combines TRBV20-1 with TRBJ2-5; 11 nucleotides agree with TRBD2. CDR3 length equals 15 residues. Germline values: CDR1 DFQATT, CDR2 SNEGSKA (reference sequence). Trimming took 8 bases from V and 0 from J; bases not matched to a gene: 8.

This rearrangement joins TRBV29-1 to TRBJ1-1, with D unclear. The V end lost 0 bases, the J end lost 2 bases, and 10 bases lay between the germline ends. Germline V gene data show CDR1 as SQVTM and CDR2 as ANQGSEA. This CDR3 is built from 14 residues. The CDR3 here is CSVEDRHDNTEAFF. The CDR3 nucleotides are TGCAGCGTTGAAGATCGGCACGACAACACTGAAGCTTTCTTT. The variable domain in full, with the rest retrieved from reference TRBV29-1 and TRBJ1-1, is SAVISQKPSRDICQRGTSLTIQCQVDSQVTMMFWYRQQPGQSLTLIATANQGSEATYESGFVIDKFPISRPNLTFSTLTVSNMSPEDSSIYLCSVEDRHDNTEAFFGQGTRLTVV.

The CDR3 spells CSAPPRSYNEQFF. The CDR3, as DNA: TGCAGTGCGCCGCCTCGGAGCTACAATGAGCAGTTCTTC. This chain connects TRBV20-1 to TRBJ2-1; D remains ambiguous. The V end was cut by 6 bases, the J end by 3 bases, with 12 bases between. CDR1 is DFQATT, CDR2 SNEGSKA, per germline (reference sequence). CDR3 length: 13 residues.

In regard to this clonotype: A much larger clone is a single base away; this may be a read error. The chain links TRBV29-1 to TRBJ2-2, with 7 bases identical to TRBD1. V lost 4 bases to trimming and J lost 6 bases; unmatched junction nucleotides: 8. The germline CDR1 and CDR2 sequences are SQVTM and ANQGSEA. The CDR3 totals 14 residues. CDR3 nucleotide sequence: TGCAGCGTTGGAGGGGGCGGTAACGCCGGGGAGCTGTTTTTT. Its translation: CSVGGGGNAGELFF.

This clonotype was seen at least ten times. The V gene is TRBV10-3, the J gene TRBJ2-7; 9 bases align to TRBD1. Germline trimming cut 3 bases from V and 6 bases from J; bases unmatched to any gene: 6. The germline CDR1 and CDR2 sequences are ENHRY and SYGVKD. This CDR3 spans 14 amino acids. The DNA for the CDR3 is TGTGCCATCAGTGATGGACAGGGGAAATTCGAGCAGTACTTC. Translated, it gives CAISDGQGKFEQYF.

The chain links TRBV20-1 to TRBJ2-1; 7 positions match TRBD2. Germline loops: CDR1 DFQATT, CDR2 SNEGSKA (reference sequence). Losses at the gene ends were 5 bases for V and 3 bases for J; bases not matched to a gene: 4. CDR3 length equals 13 residues. The CDR3 spells CSAVRGGYNEQFF. The CDR3 DNA is TGCAGTGCTGTACGCGGGGGCTACAATGAGCAGTTCTTC.

The V and J genes are TRBV7-9 and TRBJ2-3; a possible D gene is TRBD2 (6 bases). V gave up 5 bases and J gave up 0 bases, with 12 bases separating them. This CDR3 is built from 15 residues. Germline V gives CDR1 SEHNR, CDR2 FQNEAQ (reference sequence). The CDR3 sequence: CASSLSGFSTDTQYF. The CDR3 DNA reads TGTGCCAGCAGCCTTAGCGGCTTTAGCACAGATACGCAGTATTTT.

In its sample, this clonotype was seen many times. The V call is TRBV5-1, the J call TRBJ2-5; 15 bases line up with TRBD2. CDR3 length equals 17 residues. Trimming removed 4 bases from V and 2 bases from J; junction bases left unmatched: 6. Germline V gene data show CDR1 as SGHRS and CDR2 as YFSETQ. This CDR3 reads CASSTGLAGGPQETQYF. In DNA form, the CDR3 reads TGCGCCAGCAGCACGGGACTAGCGGGGGGTCCTCAAGAGACCCAGTACTTC.

This clonotype was recorded only once. A much larger clone differs from this one at a single base, so this may be a read error. The CDR3 here is CSAREERGGLDEQFF. The CDR3 DNA is TGCAGTGCTAGAGAGGAGCGGGGGGGCCTAGATGAGCAGTTCTTC. The V and J genes are TRBV20-1 and TRBJ2-1; 10 bases match TRBD2. Germline loops: CDR1 DFQATT, CDR2 SNEGSKA (reference sequence). The CDR3 has 15 amino acids. The V and J ends lost 0 bases and 8 bases, in that order; junction bases with no gene match: 7.

This clonotype was detected ten times or more. The chain couples TRBV7-8 to TRBJ2-5; D is unresolved. The CDR3 covers 14 residues. The germline CDR1 and CDR2 sequences are SGHVS and FQNEAQ. Trimming removed 5 bases from V and 5 bases from J, with 15 bases in between. This chain's CDR3 is CASSPDRLRETQYF. DNA for the CDR3: TGTGCCAGCAGCCCCGATCGCCTACGGGAGACCCAGTACTTC.